This T cell receptor (beta chain) is from a study of blood T cell repertoires in COVID-19. The overall study: COVID-19 samples collected from the United States, Italy and Spain covered acute and convalescent phases.

In the original workflow: Cell counts per sample came from amplifying reference gene primers. Only in-frame clones appear in the TCRdb table, and some are missing; sequencing was by immunoSEQ multiplex PCR. Clone size and the V and J calls come from that table; the DNA yielded D and trimming. Altogether 150,000 to 200,000 clones are present, roughly four fifths being singletons, with the ten largest covering roughly 6.9%. V lost 5 bases, J lost 10 bases, and 10 bases stayed unmatched. The CDR3 contains 13 residues. Germline CDR1 reads MNHEY; CDR2 reads SMNVEV (reference sequence). This clone came up a few times.

This TCR was sampled from a human donor with acute or convalescent COVID-19. The donor label of this sample is uncertain. The material sequenced was peripheral blood. V gene TRBV27 combines with J gene TRBJ1-1, with TRBD1 identical over 7 bases. The CDR3 DNA reads as TGTGCCAGCAGTCCCGGACGAGGGGGCGCAGCTTTCTTT. Translated, it gives CASSPGRGGAAFF.